The 19 T cell receptor beta chains reported below all come from one sample, sequenced in a study of Ad26.COV2.S vaccination and SARS-CoV-2 variants. Only in-frame clones appear in the TCRdb table, and some are missing; sequencing was by immunoSEQ multiplex PCR. The repertoire holds approximately 340,000 clones, with 92% as singletons. Sequencing was performed on peripheral blood, taken after recovery from COVID-19. The receptors originated from a human donor who had recovered from COVID-19.

This chain links TRBV5-5 with TRBJ2-6; D remains unclear. Germline CDR1 reads SGHKS; CDR2 reads YYEKEE (reference sequence). V lost 4 bases and J lost 15, with 17 bases in between. The CDR3 extends over 13 amino acids. CDR3 bases: TGTGCCAGCAGCCAGAGGACGGAACCCAACCTGACTTTC. It specifies CASSQRTEPNLTF.

This sequence joins TRBV18 and TRBJ1-2; D not certain. The CDR3 runs to 14 residues. Germline lookup yields CDR1 KGHSH and CDR2 LQKENI. V lost 0 bases to trimming and J lost 3 bases, with 8 bases between them. CDR3 in amino acids: CASSPPTLDYGYTF. CDR3 nucleotides: TGTGCCAGCTCACCACCGACGTTGGACTATGGCTACACCTTC. Looking up the rest from reference TRBV18 and TRBJ1-2 gives the full variable domain: NAGVMQNPRHLVRRRGQEARLRCSPMKGHSHVYWYRQLPEEGLKFMVYLQKENIIDESGMPKERFSAEFPKEGPSILRIQQVVRGDSAAYFCASSPPTLDYGYTFGSGTRLTVV.

The chain links TRBV25-1 to TRBJ1-1, with D uncertain. The germline gives CDR1 MGHDK, CDR2 SYGVNS. The length of the CDR3 is 14 residues. V lost 4 bases and J lost 6, with 15 bases in between. The CDR3 here is CASSAPSFGPEAFF. The CDR3 coding sequence is TGTGCCAGCAGTGCCCCATCTTTTGGGCCTGAAGCTTTCTTT.

V gene TRBV6-6 combines with J gene TRBJ1-1; 8 bases fit TRBD1. The CDR3 is made up of 14 amino acids. From germline, CDR1 is MNHNY and CDR2 SVGAGI (reference sequence). The ends lost 6 bases at V and 7 bases at J; junction bases unmatched: 10. CDR3 in amino acids: CASRLTGEVSEAFF. The CDR3, as DNA: TGTGCCAGCAGATTGACAGGGGAAGTGAGTGAAGCTTTCTTT.

This chain joins TRBV6-5 and TRBJ2-2; 7 positions match TRBD1. Unmatched junction bases numbered 5, after V lost 2 bases and J lost 5 bases. The germline CDR1 and CDR2 sequences are MNHEY and SVGAGI. This CDR3 is built from 15 residues. The CDR3 nucleotides are TGTGCCAGCAGTTACCGGACAGGCCATACCGGGGAGCTGTTTTTT. Its translation: CASSYRTGHTGELFF.

The chain combines TRBV7-2 with TRBJ2-7; 7 nucleotides match TRBD2. Germline trimming cut 5 bases from V and 6 bases from J; bases unmatched to any gene: 4. This CDR3 has 12 residues. CDR1 SGHTA and CDR2 FQGNSA come from the germline V gene. The CDR3 DNA sequence: TGTGCCAGCAGCCATCCGGGGGGCGAGCAGTACTTC. This gives the protein CASSHPGGEQYF.

This chain links TRBV10-3 with TRBJ1-1, with a tentative D call TRBD1 (6 bases). In germline, CDR1 is ENHRY, CDR2 SYGVKD. CDR3 length: 11 residues. V was shortened by 11 bases and J by 4 bases, with 11 bases between the two germline ends. The CDR3 region is CAARGGTEAFF. CDR3 in DNA: TGTGCCGCCAGAGGGGGCACTGAAGCTTTCTTT.

The gene calls are TRBV12-3 or TRBV12-4 and TRBJ2-2, with unresolved D. The CDR3 has 13 amino acids. The V and J ends lost 5 bases and 6 bases respectively, with 10 bases between them. As DNA, the CDR3 is TGTGCCAGCAGTCTACAAGGCGCCGGGGAGCTGTTTTTT. As protein: CASSLQGAGELFF.

The CDR3 protein is CAITGNRGLGYGYTF. DNA for the CDR3: TGTGCCATCACCGGAAACAGGGGGCTAGGATATGGCTACACCTTC. The chain joins TRBV10-3 to TRBJ1-2; 9 positions agree with TRBD1. The CDR3 covers 15 residues. Germline assignment: CDR1 ENHRY and CDR2 SYGVKD. Losses at the gene ends were 7 bases for V and 5 bases for J; bases not matched to a gene: 11.

The chain combines TRBV12-3 or TRBV12-4 with TRBJ1-5; D unclear. CDR3 length: 13 amino acids. With 6 bases removed from V and 6 bases from J, the gap between germline ends came to 12 bases. The CDR3 reads CASRRAGGQPQHF. The CDR3 nucleotides read TGTGCCAGCAGGCGGGCAGGTGGTCAGCCCCAGCATTTT.

The J gene is TRBJ1-2, the V gene TRBV15, with D hard to call. The CDR3 covers 13 residues. With 3 bases removed from V and 2 bases from J, the gap between germline ends came to 7 bases. Germline V gene sequence: CDR1 LNHNV, CDR2 YYDKDF (reference sequence). The CDR3 is CATSSRPNYGYTF. The CDR3 DNA is TGTGCCACCAGCAGTCGACCGAACTATGGCTACACCTTC.

CDR3 nucleotide sequence: TGTGCCAGCACCCATAGGGAGACCCAGTACTTC. It specifies CASTHRETQYF. The chain joins TRBV5-8 to TRBJ2-5; D gene uncertain. This CDR3 region has 11 residues. V was cut by 6 bases and J by 5 bases, with 8 bases left in between. Germline V gives CDR1 SGHTS, CDR2 YDEGEE.

This sequence joins TRBV6-6 and TRBJ2-7; D might be TRBD2 (6 bases). CDR1 and CDR2 from the germline V gene are MNHNY and SVGAGI (reference sequence). This CDR3 has 11 residues. V lost 8 bases to trimming and J lost 5 bases, with 10 bases between them. The DNA of the CDR3 is TGTGCCAGCGTGGCGGGAAACGAGCAGTACTTC. Residues: CASVAGNEQYF.

The chain links TRBV20-1 to TRBJ2-7; D is possibly TRBD1 or TRBD2 (5 bases each). There are 11 residues in the CDR3. The germline gives CDR1 DFQATT, CDR2 SNEGSKA (reference sequence). V was cut by 4 bases and J by 11 bases, with 15 bases left in between. CDR3 nucleotides: TGCAGTGCTAACCCAACCGGGACCGAGTACTTC. As protein: CSANPTGTEYF.

This chain links TRBV11-2 with TRBJ1-2; D gene unclear. CDR3 length: 10 residues. The germline V and J ends were trimmed by 5 bases and 13 bases, with 11 bases remaining between them. CDR1 SGHAT and CDR2 FQNNGV come from the germline V gene. This CDR3 reads CASSPGLRTF. CDR3 DNA sequence: TGTGCCAGCAGCCCCGGCTTGCGCACCTTC.

As for this clone: This specimen includes other DNA sequences encoding the same CDR3. The gene calls are TRBV11-3 and TRBJ2-1, with D possibly TRBD2 on 7 matching bases. The germline V and J ends were trimmed by 6 bases and 10 bases, with 22 bases remaining between them. The germline V gene has CDR1 SGHNT and CDR2 YENEEA. The CDR3 loop spans 15 amino acids. The CDR3 here is CASSSIGGGGGEQFF. In DNA form, the CDR3 reads TGTGCCAGCAGTTCCATCGGCGGGGGAGGGGGGGAGCAGTTCTTC.

The genes are TRBV9 and TRBJ1-1; D gene ambiguous. CDR3 length: 12 amino acids. CDR1 and CDR2 (germline): SGDLS, YYNGEE. V lost 5 bases and J lost 8, with 13 bases in between. This CDR3 reads CASSEGSGEAFF. The CDR3 region has the DNA TGTGCCAGCAGTGAGGGTTCTGGCGAAGCTTTCTTT. The full variable domain, its missing parts supplied by reference TRBV9 and TRBJ1-1, is DSGVTQTPKHLITATGQRVTLRCSPRSGDLSVYWYQQSLDQGLQFLIQYYNGEERAKGNILERFSAQQFPDLHSELNLSSLELGDSALYFCASSEGSGEAFFGQGTRLTVV.

The chain links TRBV5-6 to TRBJ1-1; TRBD1 might be the D (6 bases). Germline lookup yields CDR1 SGHDT and CDR2 YYEEEE. The CDR3 contains 17 residues. V was cut by 0 bases and J by 2 bases, with 17 bases left in between. Here the CDR3 reads CASSLVQGIMVNTEAFF. DNA for the CDR3: TGTGCCAGCAGCTTGGTCCAGGGGATCATGGTAAACACTGAAGCTTTCTTT.

V and J are TRBV29-1 and TRBJ1-4, with TRBD1 matching over 8 bases. With V trimmed by 4 bases and J by 4 bases, 8 bases remained unmatched. CDR1 and CDR2 (germline): SQVTM, ANQGSEA. This CDR3 spans 15 amino acids. Written as DNA, the CDR3 is TGCAGCGTTGGGAAGCAGGGGGCTTTTAATGAAAAACTGTTTTTT. It is translated as CSVGKQGAFNEKLFF.